This T cell receptor (beta chain) emerged from a study of cytomegalovirus exposure and HLA in healthy donors. Study conclusions and caveats: Trimming of TCR beta V- and J-genes showed a link, identified in a later analysis, to a missense DCLRE1C variant. Sequencing depth across donors, presence/absence analyses assumed, was roughly uniform. According to a later analysis, most TCR beta chains associated with CMV appeared HLA-restricted. The CMV antigen specificity of a few CMV-associated chains was confirmed through in vitro analysis.

Note on this clone: The antigen is not known.

Primers included in the PCR were 60 Vbeta and 13 Jbeta primers. This table comes from immunoSEQ multiplex PCR, and its TCRdb copy is limited to in-frame clones, with some not included. The sample lists approximately 110,000 clones, 75% to 85% occurring once. This CDR3 spans 16 amino acids. CDR1 is SGHTA and CDR2 is FQGNSA in the germline V gene. The ends were cut back, 5 bases at V and 3 bases at J, with 20 bases in the middle. What was sequenced was PBMCs. The origin of this receptor is a man aged 40-50 years in good health and CMV-seronegative. The chain links TRBV7-2 to TRBJ2-7, with D possibly TRBD1 on 6 matching bases. Here the CDR3 reads CASSPRIRDTFYEQYF. In DNA form, the CDR3 reads TGTGCCAGCAGCCCCCGGATCCGGGACACCTTCTACGAGCAGTACTTC.